The next 23 T cell receptor beta chains were all read from a single sample in a study of T cell changes during pregnancy in multiple sclerosis. Clones were read by immunoSEQ multiplex PCR, and TCRdb kept only the in-frame ones, dropping some. The table has tens of thousands of clones, 93% seen once. The specimen was peripheral blood, collected after pregnancy. The receptor set was obtained from a female donor with multiple sclerosis, enrolled in a pregnancy study.

The rearrangement links TRBV6-1 to TRBJ2-7; D may be TRBD1 (5 bases). This CDR3 region has 14 residues. Germline CDR1 MNHNS, CDR2 SASEGT. Trimming removed 1 base from V and 2 bases from J, with 9 bases in between. The chain's CDR3 is CASSEGTGAYEQYF. CDR3 DNA: TGTGCCAGCAGTGAAGGCACAGGAGCCTACGAGCAGTACTTC.

CDR3 sequence reads: CASSVERLTSYNEQFF. The CDR3 coding sequence is TGTGCCAGCAGCGTAGAGCGGTTAACCTCCTACAATGAGCAGTTCTTC. The rearrangement links TRBV9 to TRBJ2-1, with D maybe TRBD2 (5 bases). Germline-derived CDR1 and CDR2 are SGDLS and YYNGEE. The CDR3 contains 16 residues. V was cut by 0 bases and J by 0 bases, with 10 bases left in between.

This rearrangement joins TRBV28 to TRBJ2-2, with TRBD2 as a possible D gene (6 bases). Germline CDR1 and CDR2: MDHEN and SYDVKM. With 6 bases removed from V and 2 bases from J, the gap between germline ends came to 10 bases. CDR3 length equals 14 residues. The CDR3 sequence: CASRLAVNTGELFF. The CDR3 DNA follows: TGTGCCAGCAGATTAGCGGTTAACACCGGGGAGCTGTTTTTT.

This clone was counted a single time. The chain carries TRBV5-4 and TRBJ1-2; 8 bases align to TRBD1. The CDR3 consists of 14 residues. V lost 4 bases, J lost 3 bases, and 5 bases stayed unmatched. Per germline, CDR1 SGHNT and CDR2 YYREEE (reference sequence). CDR3 bases: TGTGCCAGCAGCGGCCCGGGACAGGACTATGGCTACACCTTC. Translated: CASSGPGQDYGYTF.

The chain joins TRBV2 to TRBJ1-3; the match to TRBD1 covers 7 bases. The V segment lost 6 bases and the J segment 2 bases; nucleotides outside the gene matches: 10. This CDR3 is 16 amino acids long. Germline-derived CDR1 and CDR2 are SNHLY and FYNNEI. The CDR3 is CASRGQWDTTGNTIYF. CDR3 bases: TGTGCCAGCAGGGGACAGTGGGATACCACTGGAAACACCATATATTTT.

The gene calls are TRBV6-1 and TRBJ2-1, with D possibly being TRBD2 (6 bases). The germline V gene has CDR1 MNHNS and CDR2 SASEGT. The CDR3 extends over 13 amino acids. The V gene lost 5 bases and the J gene lost 8 bases, with 13 bases spanning the gap. Here the CDR3 reads CASSLRWGDEQFF. CDR3 bases: TGTGCCAGCAGTCTTCGTTGGGGGGATGAGCAGTTCTTC.

The J gene is TRBJ1-1, the V gene TRBV19, with D perhaps matching TRBD1 (6 bases). Germline assignment: CDR1 LNHDA and CDR2 SQIVND (reference sequence). V was clipped by 3 bases and J by 4 bases, with 12 bases between them. The CDR3 loop spans 14 amino acids. CDR3 in amino acids: CASSMDRGVTEAFF. DNA for the CDR3: TGTGCCAGTAGTATGGACAGAGGGGTCACTGAAGCTTTCTTT.

The chain carries TRBV6-1 and TRBJ1-2, with TRBD1 matching over 7 bases. Per germline, CDR1 MNHNS and CDR2 SASEGT. The CDR3 contains 16 residues. V lost 1 base to trimming and J lost 5 bases; unmatched junction nucleotides: 10. The CDR3 here is CASSEVLGQLIYGYTF. CDR3 nucleotide sequence: TGTGCCAGCAGTGAAGTCCTGGGACAGCTCATATATGGCTACACCTTC.

The V and J genes are TRBV16 and TRBJ2-7, with D unresolved. Deletions cut 0 bases from V and 5 bases from J, with 8 bases between. This CDR3 is 13 amino acids long. The germline V gene has CDR1 KGHSY and CDR2 FQNENV. CDR3 DNA sequence: TGTGCCAGCAGCCAATCATGGCTCAACGAGCAGTACTTC. Its protein product is CASSQSWLNEQYF.

The chain recombines TRBV19 with TRBJ2-2; 10 nucleotides align to TRBD1. V gave up 3 bases and J gave up 3 bases; unmatched junction bases: 7. CDR1 LNHDA and CDR2 SQIVND come from the germline V gene (reference sequence). The length of the CDR3 is 17 residues. In nucleotides, the CDR3 is TGTGCCAGTAGTATTGGCGGGACAGGGGTTGACACCGGGGAGCTGTTTTTT. Translating it yields CASSIGGTGVDTGELFF. Using reference TRBV19 and TRBJ2-2 for the parts outside the CDR3, the full variable domain is DGGITQSPKYLFRKEGQNVTLSCEQNLNHDAMYWYRQDPGQGLRLIYYSQIVNDFQKGDIAEGYSVSREKKESFPLTVTSAQKNPTAFYLCASSIGGTGVDTGELFFGEGSRLTVL.

This rearrangement joins TRBV4-2 to TRBJ2-7; TRBD2 aligns across 9 bases. The CDR3 has 18 residues. V lost 0 bases and J lost 4; bases outside the gene matches: 13. Germline assignment: CDR1 LGHNA and CDR2 YNFKEQ. CDR3 sequence: CASSQDWGWGGRAYEQYF. The CDR3 DNA is TGTGCCAGCAGCCAAGATTGGGGTTGGGGCGGGAGGGCATACGAGCAGTACTTC.

V gene TRBV13 combines with J gene TRBJ2-3; 7 positions match TRBD1. Trimming cost V 0 bases and J 4 bases; bases outside gene matches: 4. The germline V gene has CDR1 PRHDT and CDR2 FYEKMQ (reference sequence). The CDR3 sequence is 15 residues long. In nucleotides, the CDR3 is TGTGCCAGCAGCTTAGGACAGGGGTTCGCAGATACGCAGTATTTT. As protein: CASSLGQGFADTQYF.

This clone was observed once. The DNA of the CDR3 is TGCGCCAGCAGGGTCAGTGAGAACACTGAAGCTTTCTTT. Encoded protein: CASRVSENTEAFF. This rearrangement joins TRBV5-1 to TRBJ1-1; no definite D call. The germline V and J ends were trimmed by 5 bases and 1 base, with 9 bases remaining between them. Germline V gene data show CDR1 as SGHRS and CDR2 as YFSETQ. The CDR3 spans 13 residues.

The rearrangement uses TRBV27 and TRBJ2-1; 13 bases line up with TRBD2. Germline trimming cut 1 base from V and 5 bases from J; bases unmatched to any gene: 5. The CDR3 length is 17 residues. Germline V gives CDR1 MNHEY, CDR2 SMNVEV (reference sequence). The CDR3 reads CASSLLGGLAGNNEQFF. The CDR3 DNA reads as TGTGCCAGCAGTTTATTGGGGGGACTAGCGGGAAACAATGAGCAGTTCTTC.

The chain uses TRBV9 and TRBJ2-3, with a weak D call TRBD1 (6 bases). V was clipped by 3 bases and J by 0 bases, with 17 bases between them. Germline V gene data show CDR1 as SGDLS and CDR2 as YYNGEE. The CDR3 consists of 17 residues. The CDR3: CASSDTSTGHSTDTQYF. The CDR3 DNA reads as TGTGCCAGCAGCGACACGTCGACGGGACATAGCACAGATACGCAGTATTTT.

The V and J genes are TRBV7-6 and TRBJ2-7; no reliable D call. The CDR3 length is 15 residues. Per the germline V gene, CDR1 is SGHVS and CDR2 is FNYEAQ. The germline V and J ends were trimmed by 1 base and 0 bases, with 10 bases remaining between them. DNA of the CDR3: TGTGCCAGCAGCTTAGATCCGGAGAGCTCCTACGAGCAGTACTTC. Its translation is CASSLDPESSYEQYF.

The chain has TRBV11-3 and TRBJ2-7; a weak D match, TRBD2 (6 bases). The germline CDR1 and CDR2 sequences are SGHNT and YENEEA. There are 15 residues in the CDR3. Trimming pared 1 base from V and 2 bases from J, leaving 12 bases between. The chain's CDR3 is CASSLVAEPTYEQYF. The CDR3 nucleotides are TGTGCCAGCAGCTTAGTAGCGGAGCCAACCTACGAGCAGTACTTC. Filled out from reference TRBV11-3 and TRBJ2-7, the complete variable domain reads EAGVVQSPRYKIIEKKQPVAFWCNPISGHNTLYWYLQNLGQGPELLIRYENEEAVDDSQLPKDRFSAERLKGVDSTLKIQPAELGDSAVYLCASSLVAEPTYEQYFGPGTRLTVT.

This chain connects TRBV6-5 to TRBJ1-1; possible D gene TRBD1, 5 bases. Per germline, CDR1 MNHEY and CDR2 SVGAGI. V lost 6 bases to trimming and J lost 0 bases, with 11 bases between them. The CDR3 consists of 14 residues. This CDR3 is CASRPAGMNTEAFF. The CDR3 DNA reads TGTGCCAGCAGGCCCGCAGGGATGAACACTGAAGCTTTCTTT.

The chain has TRBV2 and TRBJ1-1, with a weak D call TRBD1 (6 bases). Germline V gene data show CDR1 as SNHLY and CDR2 as FYNNEI. The ends were cut back, 3 bases at V and 3 bases at J, with 17 bases in the middle. CDR3 length: 16 amino acids. The CDR3 is CASSDGQGLFDTEAFF. DNA of the CDR3: TGTGCCAGCAGTGATGGGCAGGGGTTGTTCGACACTGAAGCTTTCTTT.

The chain links TRBV19 to TRBJ2-1, with D possibly matching TRBD2 (5 bases). Per the germline V gene, CDR1 is LNHDA and CDR2 is SQIVND (reference sequence). Trimming cost V 3 bases and J 9 bases, with 18 bases left between them. The CDR3 is made up of 15 amino acids. Written as DNA, the CDR3 is TGTGCCAGTAGTATGCGGGCTCCTAGCAGCGGTGAGCAGTTCTTC. Translating gives CASSMRAPSSGEQFF.

The chain recombines TRBV5-1 with TRBJ1-1; D is possibly TRBD1 (6 bases). V was trimmed by 1 base and J by 4 bases, leaving 14 bases between them. Germline-derived CDR1 and CDR2 are SGHRS and YFSETQ. This CDR3 is built from 15 residues. In DNA, the CDR3 is TGCGCCAGCAGCTTGCTCCCAGGGGATATCACTGAAGCTTTCTTT. It yields the protein CASSLLPGDITEAFF.

The V and J genes are TRBV6-5 and TRBJ1-1; TRBD1 is a possible D gene (6 bases). CDR1 is MNHEY and CDR2 is SVGAGI in the germline V gene. The V end was cut by 5 bases, the J end by 6 bases, with 13 bases between. CDR3 length equals 13 residues. The CDR3 protein is CASSANGQSEAFF. The CDR3 DNA follows: TGTGCCAGCAGTGCTAATGGACAGTCTGAAGCTTTCTTT.

J is TRBJ1-2 and V is TRBV7-8; maybe TRBD1 (5 bases). The CDR3 loop spans 15 amino acids. Per the germline V gene, CDR1 is SGHVS and CDR2 is FQNEAQ. V lost 7 bases and J 6 bases, leaving 21 bases between the germline ends. CDR3 residues: CASTPLRGDVDGYTF. The CDR3 region has the DNA TGTGCCAGCACCCCTCTTCGGGGGGACGTAGATGGCTACACCTTC.